This TCR beta chain was captured by sequencing in a study of human T cells and chemical hapten exposure. This clonotype was seen only a few times. This CDR3 is 16 amino acids long. Germline CDR1 SGHDN, CDR2 FVKESK. Trimming removed 1 base from V and 0 bases from J, with 11 bases in between. TCRdb reprocessed the RACE reads via MiXCR and lists one record per CDR3 protein. The sample holds some 350,000 distinct CDR3 sequences, about 6.3% seen once. The time point: patch test 2, 6 weeks after DPC sensitization. Specified treatment: therapeutic diphenylcyclopropenone sensitization with weekly scalp DPC. The gene calls are TRBV14 and TRBJ2-3; D not resolved. Sequences were derived from whole blood, sampled in connection with sensitization to the hapten diphenylcyclopropenone (DPC). This TCR came from a woman between 18 and 29 years old with alopecia areata. Some clones in this sample may be carry-over from other donors' samples. The CDR3 DNA reads as TGTGCCAGCAGCCAAGTTGGCGGTACTAGCACAGATACGCAGTATTTT. Translating gives CASSQVGGTSTDTQYF.